This is a list of T cell receptor beta chains from one sample in a study of blood T cell repertoires in COVID-19. Sequencing used immunoSEQ multiplex PCR; TCRdb keeps in-frame clones, though not all of them. The sample gives a few hundred thousand clones, roughly 87% of which show up once; about 0.6% is in the top ten. The source material was PBMCs or T cells enriched from blood (not recorded which). Every receptor here comes from a man between 18 and 29 years old who had recovered from COVID-19. The CDR3 runs from the conserved cysteine through the conserved F or W. The D gene is left open where the match is weak. Size is omitted from some rows. Given values are once, few, many or a class for expanded clones.

TGTGCCATCAGTGAGTCGACAGGGGGCGCCGGCTACACCTTC,CAISESTGGAGYTF,NA,TRBD1,TRBV10-3,TRBJ1-2
TGTGCCAGCAGCCCGACCCGGAGCTCCTACGAGCAGTACTTC,CASSPTRSSYEQYF,NA,NA,TRBV11-3,TRBJ2-7
TGCAGCGTTGAAGGGACTCTTACTGAGCAGTTCTTC,CSVEGTLTEQFF,NA,NA,TRBV29-1,TRBJ2-1
TGCAGTGCTAGTGGGACAGACCGGGGCACTGAAGCTTTCTTT,CSASGTDRGTEAFF,NA,TRBD1,TRBV20-1,TRBJ1-1
TGTGCCAGCAGTTTCGGGGGAGGACTTTACGAGCAGTACTTC,CASSFGGGLYEQYF,NA,NA,TRBV27,TRBJ2-7
TGTGCCAGCAGTCCACAGGGGGCCTATGGCTACACCTTC,CASSPQGAYGYTF,NA,TRBD1,TRBV28,TRBJ1-2
TGTGCCAGCAGTTACAGGGACGAGCAGTACTTC,CASSYRDEQYF,few,NA,TRBV3-1/TRBV3-2,TRBJ2-7
TGTGCCTGGAGTGTACGGTCCCTCTACGAGCAGTACTTC,CAWSVRSLYEQYF,once,NA,TRBV30,TRBJ2-7
TGTGCCAGCAGCTCCGCTTTGGGGGAGGGCCGTTTCGATGAGCAGTTCTTC,CASSSALGEGRFDEQFF,NA,TRBD2,TRBV7-3,TRBJ2-1
TGCGCCAGCAGCGGCGGGACAGCGCTAGCCAAAAACATTCAGTACTTC,CASSGGTALAKNIQYF,NA,NA,TRBV5-1,TRBJ2-4
TGCAGCGTTGATGTTCGGGAGACCCAGTACTTC,CSVDVRETQYF,NA,NA,TRBV29-1,TRBJ2-5
TGCAAACAGGGGCGCGGGGATGGCTACACCTTC,CKQGRGDGYTF,NA,TRBD1,TRBV20-1,TRBJ1-2
TGTGCCAGCAGCTTGGGGGGGGATGAGGGCAATCAGCCCCAGCATTTT,CASSLGGDEGNQPQHF,NA,NA,TRBV5-4,TRBJ1-5
TGTGCCAGCAGTTTTTCCCTTTCACACCCTGGGGGAGGGGTGGGTCAGCCCCAGCATTTT,CASSFSLSHPGGGVGQPQHF,NA,NA,TRBV28,TRBJ1-5
TGCAGCGTTGCGCATAGATTAAATGAAAAACTGTTTTTT,CSVAHRLNEKLFF,NA,NA,TRBV29-1,TRBJ1-4
TGTGCCAGCAGTTTGGCGGGGGGTTCTTACTATGGCTACACCTTC,CASSLAGGSYYGYTF,NA,NA,TRBV27,TRBJ1-2
TGTGCCAGCAGCCGAGGGACAGGGTCTTCCTACGAGCAGTACTTC,CASSRGTGSSYEQYF,NA,TRBD1,TRBV6-5,TRBJ2-7
TGTGCCAGCAGGCCTCAGCGAAGTTTCTACAATGAGCAGTTCTTC,CASRPQRSFYNEQFF,NA,NA,TRBV6-5,TRBJ2-1
TGTGCCTCGTTGACTAGCCCCTTTTACAATGAGCAGTTCTTC,CASLTSPFYNEQFF,NA,TRBD2,TRBV2,TRBJ2-1
TGTGCCAGCTCACCTGCTGGACTGACACATAGCAATCAGCCCCAGCATTTT,CASSPAGLTHSNQPQHF,NA,NA,TRBV18,TRBJ1-5
TGCGCCAGCAGCTTGACAGTGGGTGGTCAGCCCCAGCATTTT,CASSLTVGGQPQHF,NA,NA,TRBV5-1,TRBJ1-5
TGCAGCGTCCACGACGGGAGGGGGCTCAGCGGCGAGCAGTACTTC,CSVHDGRGLSGEQYF,NA,NA,TRBV29-1,TRBJ2-7
TGTGCCAGTAGTCCATTACAGGGGGGGAACACTGAAGCTTTCTTT,CASSPLQGGNTEAFF,NA,TRBD1,TRBV19,TRBJ1-1
TGCGCCAGCAATGGGGACTTTAATTCACCCCTCCACTTT,CASNGDFNSPLHF,NA,NA,TRBV10-1,TRBJ1-6
TGTGCCAGCAGCTTAGCAAAGTCAGGGGCGGCAGAGTCTAACTATGGCTACACCTTC,CASSLAKSGAAESNYGYTF,NA,NA,TRBV7-9,TRBJ1-2
TGTGCCAGCAGCGGTCACAGGGGGCTTGAAGCTTTCTTT,CASSGHRGLEAFF,NA,TRBD1,TRBV9,TRBJ1-1
TGTGCCACCAGCAAGCGGGAGGGCGCGTACAATGAGCAGTTCTTC,CATSKREGAYNEQFF,NA,TRBD2,TRBV15,TRBJ2-1
TGTGCCAGCAGCAAAACCGGGACAGGGGAAAATTCACCCCTCCACTTT,CASSKTGTGENSPLHF,NA,TRBD1,TRBV7-9,TRBJ1-6
TGTGCCAGCAGTGAACGGTCCGTGGATACGCAGTATTTT,CASSERSVDTQYF,NA,NA,TRBV6-1,TRBJ2-3
TGTGCCACCAGAGACAACTTGAACACTGAAGCTTTCTTT,CATRDNLNTEAFF,once,NA,TRBV15,TRBJ1-1
TGTGCCAGCGGTGAACCGAGCCGAATGAGTTATGGCTACACCTTC,CASGEPSRMSYGYTF,NA,NA,TRBV27,TRBJ1-2